These 31 T cell receptor beta chains share one sample of origin, sequenced in a study of T cell clonality in common variable immunodeficiency (dated by TCRdb to between 2014 and 2016). The library was obtained by the immunoSEQ multiplex PCR assay. What TCRdb holds here is the immuneACCESS table cut down to in-frame rearrangements. Part of the clones is not present; checked against another copy, under half of the missing clones reflect an unresolved V gene, and the others are unexplained. The table shows 45,000 to 70,000 clones here, with no singletons. The ten largest clones add up to 5.4% of the sample. The sample was peripheral blood mononuclear cells. All receptors derive from a person aged 18 to 75 in good health.

At least ten counts were recorded for this clone. The CDR3 end falls 3 residues outside the read, so it is completed with the germline J gene. The gene calls are TRBV10-3 and TRBJ2-2; 10 bases agree with TRBD1. V lost 8 bases to trimming and J lost 5 bases; unmatched junction nucleotides: 2. CDR3 length equals 13 residues. Germline lookup yields CDR1 ENHRY and CDR2 SYGVKD. The covered CDR3 bases are TGTGCCATCGGGGACAGGGGAACCGGGGAG. Translation gives CAIGDRGTGE. The whole CDR3 protein reads CAIGDRGTGELFF.

The sample holds many counts of this clone. The read terminates 3 residues ahead of where the CDR3 ends, so the germline J gene completes it. The chain recombines TRBV30 with TRBJ2-7; maybe TRBD2 (6 bases). Trimming shortened V by 2 bases and J by 1 base, and 12 bases separated the two germline ends. Per germline, CDR1 GTSNPN and CDR2 SVGIG (reference sequence). The CDR3 contains 14 residues. The CDR3 bases that were read are TGTGCCTGGAGTTCCCCCGGGGGATCCTACGAG. This translates into CAWSSPGGSYE. The entire CDR3 protein reads CAWSSPGGSYEQYF.

This clone appeared a few times. The read terminates 3 residues ahead of where the CDR3 ends, so the germline J gene completes it. The chain recombines TRBV20-1 with TRBJ1-2, with 8 bases fitting TRBD1. The CDR3 is 12 residues long. The germline V gene has CDR1 DFQATT and CDR2 SNEGSKA (reference sequence). Trimming removed 5 bases from V and 4 bases from J; junction bases left unmatched: 3. The CDR3 sequence is CSAQGAVYGYTF. The CDR3 DNA, read in part, is TGCAGTGCTCAGGGGGCCGTCTATGGC.

This clone was seen at least ten times. The read terminates 3 residues ahead of where the CDR3 ends, so the germline J gene completes it. The V gene is TRBV10-1, the J gene TRBJ2-1; D gene ambiguous. Germline V gene data show CDR1 as WNHNN and CDR2 as SYGVQD (reference sequence). V was trimmed by 6 bases and J by 1 base, leaving 25 bases between them. The CDR3 covers 19 residues. The part of the CDR3 DNA that was read is TGCGCCAGCAGAAAGCCCTATTCGGAGCTAGGCCTATCCTACAATGAG. Translated, it gives CASRKPYSELGLSYNE. The full CDR3 is CASRKPYSELGLSYNEQFF.

This clone was observed at least ten times. CDR3 residues: CSARRRRDNEQFF. CDR3 DNA (partial): TGCAGTGCTAGAAGGCGGAGAGACAATGAG. V is TRBV20-1 and J is TRBJ2-1; unclear D gene. The read comes to an end 3 residues before the CDR3 does, leaving the germline J gene to fill in the end. The length of the CDR3 is 13 residues. Germline assignment: CDR1 DFQATT and CDR2 SNEGSKA (reference sequence). Trimming removed 2 bases at V and 5 bases at J, with 10 bases between.

This clone was detected many times. The same CDR3 can be traced to other DNA sequences in this sample. Here the CDR3 reads CATIPGQGNQPQHF. The CDR3 DNA, read in part, is TGTGCCACCATCCCGGGACAGGGGAATCAGCCC. The rearrangement joins TRBV19 to TRBJ1-5; 10 nucleotides agree with TRBD1. The read stops 3 residues short of the end of the CDR3; the missing end is completed from the germline J gene. The length of the CDR3 is 14 residues. Germline V gives CDR1 LNHDA, CDR2 SQIVND (reference sequence). V was pared by 10 bases and J by 4 bases, with 7 bases of the junction left unmatched.

There are many counts of this clone. The read is 3 residues too short to cover the CDR3 end, so that end is filled in from the germline J gene. The V and J genes are TRBV4-2 and TRBJ2-1; tentatively, D is TRBD1 (6 bases). The CDR3 contains 16 residues. Germline CDR1 LGHNA, CDR2 YNFKEQ. Deletions cut 3 bases from V and 0 bases from J, with 12 bases between. The DNA read from the CDR3 is TGTGCCAGCAGCCAGCCACAGGGTGGCTCCTACAATGAG. Encoded protein: CASSQPQGGSYNE. The full CDR3 protein is CASSQPQGGSYNEQFF.

This clone was observed at least ten times. The read ends 3 residues before the CDR3 terminus; that terminus is restored from the germline J gene. J is TRBJ1-5 and V is TRBV20-1; D might be TRBD1 (6 bases). CDR3 size: 16 residues. Per germline, CDR1 DFQATT and CDR2 SNEGSKA (reference sequence). V lost 3 bases and J 0 bases, leaving 15 bases between the germline ends. The CDR3 protein is CSASQQGTHSNQPQHF. Incomplete CDR3 DNA: TGCAGTGCTAGCCAACAGGGTACTCATAGCAATCAGCCC.

This clone was seen ten or more times. The read gets to within 3 residues of the CDR3 end, and the germline J gene fills in the rest. The chain uses TRBV5-1 and TRBJ2-1; perhaps TRBD2 as D (6 bases). This CDR3 has 15 residues. V was clipped by 4 bases and J by 0 bases, with 11 bases between them. The germline V gene encodes CDR1 SGHRS and CDR2 YFSETQ. The CDR3 sequence is CASSLTSNSYNEQFF. The part of the CDR3 DNA that was read is TGCGCCAGCAGCCTGACTAGTAACTCCTACAATGAG.

This clone was seen repeatedly, ten times or more. The read finishes 3 residues shy of the CDR3 end, and the germline J gene is used to complete it. The V gene is TRBV5-6, the J gene TRBJ1-1; D is unclear. Germline-derived CDR1 and CDR2 are SGHDT and YYEEEE. V lost 2 bases and J lost 1, with 12 bases in between. This CDR3 region has 15 residues. The CDR3 is CASSLRVGPNTEAFF. The part of the CDR3 DNA that was read is TGTGCCAGCAGCTTACGTGTGGGCCCGAACACTGAA.

This clone was recorded many times. The CDR3 is cut off 3 residues early in the read; its end comes from the germline J gene. The chain uses TRBV20-1 and TRBJ2-3; TRBD2 agrees at 9 bases. Germline V gives CDR1 DFQATT, CDR2 SNEGSKA (reference sequence). V dropped 4 bases and J dropped 0; count of bases not matched to a gene: 5. The CDR3 has 15 amino acids. The CDR3 bases that were read are TGCAGTGCTAACATAGCGGGAGCTAGCACAGATACG. This codes for CSANIAGASTDT. The complete CDR3 reads CSANIAGASTDTQYF.

This clone was detected ten times or more. The sequenced part of the CDR3 DNA is TGTGCCAGTAGTACCGGGGACAGGGGGTCCTACAATGAG. It encodes CASSTGDRGSYNE. The CDR3 reads in full as CASSTGDRGSYNEQFF. V usage is TRBV19 and J usage is TRBJ2-1, with 11 bases that match TRBD1. From the germline J gene comes the end of the CDR3, since the read stops 3 residues before it. The germline CDR1 and CDR2 sequences are LNHDA and SQIVND (reference sequence). The junction had 3 bases not matched to a gene; V was cut back by 4 bases and J by 1 base. The CDR3 is 16 residues long.

This clone appeared many times. The CDR3 goes on 3 residues after the read ends, and that part is filled in from the germline J gene. This chain links TRBV19 with TRBJ1-2, with D unclear. V was cut by 3 bases and J by 4 bases, with 18 bases left in between. The germline V gene has CDR1 LNHDA and CDR2 SQIVND (reference sequence). The CDR3 runs 16 residues. The CDR3 region is CASSIRSGSRVYGYTF. CDR3 bases read: TGTGCCAGTAGTATTCGGTCGGGGAGTCGTGTCTATGGC.

This clone has ten or more counts. The DNA ends 3 residues before the CDR3 does, and the rest of the CDR3 is filled in from the germline J gene. The chain employs TRBV7-6 and TRBJ2-5; D not certain. Germline V gene data show CDR1 as SGHVS and CDR2 as FNYEAQ. Trimming left V 6 bases short and J 2 bases short, with 4 bases between. The CDR3 is 11 amino acids. The CDR3 reads CASRYQETQYF. Partial CDR3 DNA: TGTGCCAGCAGGTATCAAGAGACC.

Ten or more counts support this clone. The read comes to an end 3 residues before the CDR3 does, leaving the germline J gene to fill in the end. This sequence joins TRBV4-1 and TRBJ1-1; D is perhaps TRBD1 (6 bases). The CDR3 is 15 amino acids. CDR1 and CDR2 from the germline V gene are MGHRA and YSYEKL. Trimming removed 4 bases from V and 1 base from J, with 13 bases in between. CDR3 DNA, as far as it was read: TGCGCCAGCAGCCTTGCAGGCAGGGGGAACACTGAA. This gives the protein CASSLAGRGNTE. The CDR3 reads in full as CASSLAGRGNTEAFF.

This clone was seen at least ten times. The DNA ends 3 residues before the CDR3 does, and the rest of the CDR3 is filled in from the germline J gene. V is TRBV11-3 and J is TRBJ1-1; the match to TRBD1 covers 7 bases. The CDR3 covers 15 residues. The germline gives CDR1 SGHNT, CDR2 YENEEA. Trimming at V came to 5 bases and at J to 0 bases, leaving 6 bases not matched to a gene. The CDR3 region is CASSLPGQLNTEAFF. The part of the CDR3 DNA that was read is TGTGCCAGCAGCCTACCGGGACAGTTGAACACTGAA.

This clone has a count of ten or more. The CDR3 is cut off 3 residues early in the read; its end comes from the germline J gene. The chain carries TRBV7-9 and TRBJ2-1; D might be TRBD2 (6 bases). The CDR3 length is 11 residues. CDR1 is SEHNR and CDR2 is FQNEAQ in the germline V gene (reference sequence). V gave up 5 bases and J gave up 9 bases, with 8 bases separating them. The CDR3 bases that were read are TGTGCCAGCAGCAGGACTATTGAG. It is translated as CASSRTIE. The full-length CDR3 reads as CASSRTIEQFF.

This clone was counted many times. The CDR3 extends 3 residues past the end of the read, so its final part is completed from the germline J gene. V gene TRBV5-6 combines with J gene TRBJ2-7, with TRBD1 identical over 7 bases. CDR1 SGHDT and CDR2 YYEEEE come from the germline V gene. The length of the CDR3 is 14 residues. The V segment lost 3 bases and the J segment 0 bases; nucleotides outside the gene matches: 3. The CDR3: CASSYRGRSYEQYF. Partial CDR3 DNA: TGTGCCAGCAGCTACAGGGGACGCTCCTACGAG.

Ten or more counts support this clone. Read coverage stops 3 residues before the CDR3 terminus; the germline J gene supplies the remainder. The rearrangement links TRBV20-1 to TRBJ2-5, with D maybe TRBD1 (6 bases). V lost 6 bases and J lost 2, with 25 bases in between. The CDR3 covers 17 residues. Per germline, CDR1 DFQATT and CDR2 SNEGSKA (reference sequence). The chain's CDR3 is CSANRDTRRAVQETQYF. Incomplete CDR3 DNA: TGCAGTGCAAACCGGGACACCCGTCGGGCAGTTCAAGAGACC.

This clone was picked up a small number of times. The sequenced fragment ends 3 residues before the CDR3 boundary, so the rest is inferred from the germline J gene. This chain connects TRBV7-8 to TRBJ2-7, with D possibly matching TRBD2 (5 bases). V lost 6 bases to trimming and J lost 2 bases, with 11 bases between them. The CDR3 covers 13 residues. Germline assignment: CDR1 SGHVS and CDR2 FQNEAQ. This chain's CDR3 is CASRPSGTYEQYF. The sequenced part of the CDR3 DNA is TGTGCCAGCAGACCCAGCGGAACCTACGAG.

There are many counts of this clone. The read terminates 3 residues ahead of where the CDR3 ends, so the germline J gene completes it. The chain employs TRBV20-1 and TRBJ2-1; 13 bases line up with TRBD2. CDR1 is DFQATT and CDR2 is SNEGSKA in the germline V gene (reference sequence). J lost 9 bases, V lost 6 bases, and 11 bases had no gene match. The CDR3 is 15 amino acids. The CDR3 sequence is CSAPRTSGRLSEQFF. CDR3 DNA, as far as it was read: TGCAGTGCGCCTCGGACTAGCGGGAGACTAAGTGAG.

This clone was counted many times. With the read ending 3 residues before the CDR3 end, the germline J gene is used to fill in that end. The rearrangement joins TRBV20-1 to TRBJ1-5; D perhaps matches TRBD1 (5 bases). Trimming removed 0 bases from V and 7 bases from J, with 10 bases in between. The CDR3 loop spans 13 amino acids. The V gene's germline CDR1 is DFQATT and CDR2 SNEGSKA (reference sequence). CDR3 DNA, as far as it was read: TGCAGTGCTAGAGACAGGGAAGGCCAGCCC. Translation gives CSARDREGQP. The whole CDR3 reads CSARDREGQPQHF.

This clone was seen ten or more times. The observed sequence ends 3 residues before the CDR3 terminus, with the missing tail filled in from the germline J gene. The chain carries TRBV19 and TRBJ1-2, with 7 bases lining up with TRBD1. The CDR3 spans 14 residues. The germline V gene has CDR1 LNHDA and CDR2 SQIVND (reference sequence). Incomplete CDR3 DNA: TGTGCCAGTAGTACCGGACAGGCCCGAGGTAGC. Translated, it gives CASSTGQARGS. The full-length CDR3 reads as CASSTGQARGSYTF.

This clone appeared many times. The read is 3 residues too short to cover the CDR3 end, so that end is filled in from the germline J gene. This rearrangement joins TRBV5-1 to TRBJ1-2; no clear D. Trimming pared 4 bases from V and 3 bases from J, leaving 10 bases between. CDR3 length equals 13 residues. Germline CDR1 reads SGHRS; CDR2 reads YFSETQ. The CDR3 is CASSDDGYYGYTF. Partial CDR3 DNA: TGCGCCAGCAGCGACGACGGGTACTATGGC.

This clone has at least ten counts. With the read ending 3 residues before the CDR3 end, the germline J gene is used to fill in that end. The V call is TRBV13, the J call TRBJ1-2; D possibly corresponds to TRBD1 (5 bases). Germline V gene data show CDR1 as PRHDT and CDR2 as FYEKMQ (reference sequence). Trimming pared 2 bases from V and 5 bases from J, leaving 15 bases between. The CDR3 sequence is 15 residues long. The part of the CDR3 DNA that was read is TGTGCCAGCAGCTTATACATCAACGACAGATATGGC. Its protein product is CASSLYINDRYG. The whole CDR3 reads CASSLYINDRYGYTF. Filled out from reference TRBV13 and TRBJ1-2, the complete variable domain reads AAGVIQSPRHLIKEKRETATLKCYPIPRHDTVYWYQQGPGQDPQFLISFYEKMQSDKGSIPDRFSAQQFSDYHSELNMSSLELGDSALYFCASSLYINDRYGYTFGSGTRLTVV.

This clone was detected ten times or more. The CDR3 loop is CASMRQGASGYTF. CDR3 bases read: TGTGCCAGTATGCGCCAGGGGGCGAGTGGC. The rearrangement joins TRBV19 to TRBJ1-2, with 8 bases fitting TRBD1. The read ends 3 residues early relative to the CDR3; the germline J gene fills the gap. V dropped 7 bases and J dropped 7; count of bases not matched to a gene: 8. Germline lookup yields CDR1 LNHDA and CDR2 SQIVND (reference sequence). This CDR3 has 13 amino acids.

This clone has ten or more counts. The CDR3 is cut off 3 residues early in the read; its end comes from the germline J gene. V is TRBV6-2 or TRBV6-3 and J is TRBJ2-1; the match to TRBD2 covers 9 bases. The CDR3 is 16 amino acids. J gave up 3 bases and V 5 bases, and 8 bases lay outside the gene matches. CDR1 is MNHEY, CDR2 SVGEGT, per germline. The DNA read from the CDR3 is TGTGCCAGCAGTCCTGGAAGACTAGCGGACTACAATGAG. Its translation is CASSPGRLADYNE. The whole CDR3 region reads CASSPGRLADYNEQFF.

This clone was counted ten times or more. Coverage ceases 3 residues before the CDR3 finishes, and the germline J gene fills in the end. The chain couples TRBV4-1 to TRBJ2-2; D is possibly TRBD1 (6 bases). This CDR3 comprises 16 residues. The V and J ends lost 5 bases and 1 base respectively, with 14 bases between them. The germline V gene has CDR1 MGHRA and CDR2 YSYEKL. CDR3 sequence reads: CASSARTELNTGELFF. CDR3 DNA, as far as it was read: TGCGCCAGCAGCGCTAGGACAGAGCTGAACACCGGGGAG.

This clone has at least ten counts. The CDR3 end lies 3 residues beyond the end of the read and is filled in from the germline J gene. The chain combines TRBV5-1 with TRBJ1-6; 8 bases are shared with TRBD1. Trimming took 6 bases from V and 8 from J; bases not matched to a gene: 7. This CDR3 is built from 14 residues. CDR1 SGHRS and CDR2 YFSETQ come from the germline V gene. CDR3 DNA (partial): TGCGCCAGCAAACTGCAGGGGGCGGATTCACCC. Its protein is CASKLQGADSP. The whole CDR3 protein reads CASKLQGADSPLHF. The whole variable domain, remainder taken from reference TRBV5-1 and TRBJ1-6, is KAGVTQTPRYLIKTRGQQVTLSCSPISGHRSVSWYQQTPGQGLQFLFEYFSETQRNKGNFPGRFSGRQFSNSRSEMNVSTLELGDSALYLCASKLQGADSPLHFGNGTRLTVT.

This clone was recorded at least ten times. Read data end 3 residues before the CDR3 end; the end is taken from the germline J gene. This sequence joins TRBV28 and TRBJ1-2; D unclear. Germline-derived CDR1 and CDR2 are MDHEN and SYDVKM. The CDR3 contains 12 residues. With 3 bases removed from V and 4 bases from J, the gap between germline ends came to 6 bases. The CDR3 reads CASSFNTYGYTF. The CDR3 DNA, read in part, is TGTGCCAGCAGTTTTAACACCTATGGC.

This clone was counted ten times or more. CDR3 DNA, as far as it was read: TGTGCCAGCACCCGAGCGGGAGGACCTACCGATACG. Amino acid sequence: CASTRAGGPTDT. The entire CDR3 protein is CASTRAGGPTDTQYF. The chain has TRBV7-2 and TRBJ2-3; 9 bases align to TRBD2. The CDR3 is cut off 3 residues early in the read; its end comes from the germline J gene. CDR3 length: 15 amino acids. Germline loops: CDR1 SGHTA, CDR2 FQGNSA. Trimming removed 7 bases from V and 6 bases from J; junction bases left unmatched: 11.